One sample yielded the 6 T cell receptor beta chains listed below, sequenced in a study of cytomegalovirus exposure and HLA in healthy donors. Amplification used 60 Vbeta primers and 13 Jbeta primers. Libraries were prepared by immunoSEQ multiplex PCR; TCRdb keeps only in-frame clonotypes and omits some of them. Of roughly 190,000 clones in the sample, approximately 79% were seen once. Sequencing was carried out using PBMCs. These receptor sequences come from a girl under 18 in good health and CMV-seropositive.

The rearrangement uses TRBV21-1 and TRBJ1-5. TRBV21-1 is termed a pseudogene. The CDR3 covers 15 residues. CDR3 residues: CASSKIRAGNQPQHF. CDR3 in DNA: TGTGCCAGCAGCAAAATACGAGCGGGCAATCAGCCCCAGCATTTT.

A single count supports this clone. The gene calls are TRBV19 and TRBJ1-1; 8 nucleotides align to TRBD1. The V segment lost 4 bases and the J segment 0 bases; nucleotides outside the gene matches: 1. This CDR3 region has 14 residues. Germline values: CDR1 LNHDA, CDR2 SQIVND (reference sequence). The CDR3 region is CASSTQGVNTEAFF. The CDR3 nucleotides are TGTGCCAGTAGTACACAGGGGGTGAACACTGAAGCTTTCTTT.

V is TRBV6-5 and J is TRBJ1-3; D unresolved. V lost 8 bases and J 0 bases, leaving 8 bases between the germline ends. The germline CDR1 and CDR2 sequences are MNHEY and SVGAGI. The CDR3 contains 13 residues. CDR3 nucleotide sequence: TGTGCCAGCCGGGGAACCTCTGGAAACACCATATATTTT. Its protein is CASRGTSGNTIYF.

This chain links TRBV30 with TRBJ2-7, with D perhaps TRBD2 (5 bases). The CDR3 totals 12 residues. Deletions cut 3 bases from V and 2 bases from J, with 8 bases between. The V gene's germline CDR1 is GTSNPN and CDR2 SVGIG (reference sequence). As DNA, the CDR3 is TGTGCCTGGAGCCGGGGTCCCTACGAGCAGTACTTC. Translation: CAWSRGPYEQYF.

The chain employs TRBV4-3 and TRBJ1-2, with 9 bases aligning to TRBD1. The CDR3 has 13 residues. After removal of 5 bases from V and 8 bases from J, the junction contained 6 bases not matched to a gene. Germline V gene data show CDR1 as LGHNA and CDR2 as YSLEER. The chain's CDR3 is CASSERTGDGYTF. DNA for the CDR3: TGCGCCAGCAGCGAACGGACAGGGGACGGCTACACCTTC.

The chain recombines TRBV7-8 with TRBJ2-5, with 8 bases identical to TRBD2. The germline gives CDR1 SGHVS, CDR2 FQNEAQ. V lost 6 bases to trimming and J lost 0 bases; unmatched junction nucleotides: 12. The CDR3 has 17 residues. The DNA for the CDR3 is TGTGCCAGCAGGCCCGGGGGGGACTCCGAGTACCAAGAGACCCAGTACTTC. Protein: CASRPGGDSEYQETQYF.